This T cell receptor (beta chain) was captured in a study of PD-1 blockade in classical Hodgkin lymphoma. The trim removed 7 bases at V and 2 bases at J, leaving 7 bases unmatched. CDR1 is LNHDA, CDR2 SQIVND, per germline (reference sequence). The CDR3 is 15 amino acids. As to this clone: Its antigen is currently unknown.

This sample's time point: cycle 4 day 1 (C4D1), after 6 weeks of nivolumab. Each patient relapsed following autologous stem cell transplantation, and prior brentuximab vedotin exposure differed. Relapsed/refractory classical Hodgkin lymphoma patients had complete, partial or progressive responses. Sequencing was performed with immunoSEQ multiplex PCR; in TCRdb, only in-frame clones are kept and a portion is missing. This sample carries tens of thousands of clones, about 89% of them seen once, and the ten largest clones take 9% to 12%. The study, taken as a whole, reports: Only CD4+ TCR diversity, not CD8+, had risen significantly by C4D1. Baseline diversity in complete responders resembled that of newly diagnosed patients.

This sample comprised peripheral blood mononuclear cells (PBMCs), obtained before the fourth cycle of nivolumab. V is TRBV19 and J is TRBJ2-7, with 11 bases aligning to TRBD2. The source is a human donor with classical Hodgkin lymphoma. The CDR3 DNA follows: TGTGCCAGTAAATGGTCTAGCGGGGGGACCTACGAGCAGTACTTC. Its protein product is CASKWSSGGTYEQYF.